These 17 T cell receptor beta chains share one sample of origin, sequenced in a study of high-grade serous ovarian cancer treatment subgroups. Tumor tissue was taken before any definitive surgery or chemotherapy was given. The protocol was immunoSEQ multiplex PCR, while the TCRdb copy is restricted to in-frame clones and leaves out a portion. The sample lists some 33,000 clones, 79% seen once, with approximately 3% in the top ten. Input material: tumor tissue. Every receptor here comes from a human donor with high-grade serous ovarian cancer.

This clone was counted a single time. The chain carries TRBV19 and TRBJ2-2, with 13 bases lining up with TRBD2. CDR1 is LNHDA, CDR2 SQIVND, per germline (reference sequence). The V and J ends lost 6 bases and 4 bases, in that order; junction bases with no gene match: 2. The CDR3 contains 15 residues. The CDR3 bases are TGTGCCAGTAGGAGGACTAGCGGGAGCACCGGGGAGCTGTTTTTT. This encodes CASRRTSGSTGELFF.

The J gene is TRBJ2-1, the V gene TRBV11-2; 10 bases are a match to TRBD2. This CDR3 comprises 15 residues. CDR1 is SGHAT and CDR2 is FQNNGV in the germline V gene. The J segment lost 8 bases and the V segment lost 6 bases, leaving 10 bases of the junction unmatched. Written as DNA, the CDR3 is TGTGCCAGCAGACCCGGACTAGCGGAGGGGGATGAGCAGTTCTTC. It yields the protein CASRPGLAEGDEQFF.

V is TRBV28 and J is TRBJ1-5; TRBD1 matches at 11 bases. This CDR3 is 17 amino acids long. The V segment lost 5 bases and the J segment 7 bases; nucleotides outside the gene matches: 13. CDR1 is MDHEN, CDR2 SYDVKM, per germline. CDR3: CASSRLIGQGARQPQHF. CDR3 in DNA: TGTGCCAGCAGTCGCCTAATTGGACAGGGGGCTAGGCAGCCCCAGCATTTT.

This chain joins TRBV11-3 and TRBJ2-1; 11 bases line up with TRBD2. CDR3 length: 13 amino acids. Per germline, CDR1 SGHNT and CDR2 YENEEA. The J segment lost 8 bases and the V segment lost 7 bases, leaving 4 bases of the junction unmatched. CDR3: CASTLAGADEQFF. In DNA form, the CDR3 reads TGTGCCAGCACACTAGCGGGAGCCGATGAGCAGTTCTTC.

The chain couples TRBV5-1 to TRBJ2-1; 7 bases are a match to TRBD1. The CDR3 consists of 15 residues. Trimming cost V 0 bases and J 9 bases; bases outside gene matches: 9. The germline V gene has CDR1 SGHRS and CDR2 YFSETQ. In DNA form, the CDR3 reads TGCGCCAGCAGCTTGGTGCAGGGGGAAGGTAGTGAGCAGTTCTTC. This translates into CASSLVQGEGSEQFF.

A word on this clone: The same CDR3 arises from other DNA sequences in this sample as well. The DNA for the CDR3 is TGTGCCAGCAGCTTAGGCGCGGAGACCCAGTACTTC. Encoded protein: CASSLGAETQYF. V gene TRBV7-6 combines with J gene TRBJ2-5, with D hard to call. This CDR3 contains 12 residues. Trimming removed 1 base from V and 5 bases from J, with 5 bases in between. CDR1 SGHVS and CDR2 FNYEAQ come from the germline V gene.

The V call is TRBV11-2, the J call TRBJ2-1; no clear D. Germline CDR1 is SGHAT and CDR2 is FQNNGV. The V end lost 5 bases, the J end lost 5 bases, and 16 bases lay between the germline ends. CDR3 length: 15 residues. Here the CDR3 DNA reads TGTGCCAGCAGCCGATTAGAACCACAAAACAATGAGCAGTTCTTC. Translating gives CASSRLEPQNNEQFF.

The V gene is TRBV27, the J gene TRBJ2-1; D is ambiguous. V lost 4 bases, J lost 12 bases, and 22 bases lay in between. In germline, CDR1 is MNHEY, CDR2 SMNVEV (reference sequence). CDR3 size: 15 residues. The CDR3 sequence is CASSSRTVPPYAQFF. The CDR3, as DNA: TGTGCCAGCAGTTCACGGACGGTCCCCCCTTATGCGCAGTTCTTC.

The chain combines TRBV5-8 with TRBJ2-5, with 9 bases lining up with TRBD2. V shed 6 bases and J 5 bases; nucleotides not matched to a gene: 17. This CDR3 is built from 17 residues. From germline, CDR1 is SGHTS and CDR2 YDEGEE. The CDR3 spells CASNNRAGGRGSETQYF. The CDR3 nucleotides are TGTGCCAGCAACAACCGAGCGGGAGGCCGAGGGTCGGAGACCCAGTACTTC.

The chain combines TRBV28 with TRBJ2-5; D perhaps matches TRBD2 (6 bases). Germline CDR1 and CDR2: MDHEN and SYDVKM. CDR3 size: 15 residues. The V and J ends lost 4 bases and 5 bases respectively, with 17 bases between them. The CDR3 protein is CASSSRNFRGETQYF. The CDR3 DNA is TGTGCCAGCAGTTCGAGAAATTTTCGGGGGGAGACCCAGTACTTC.

The V gene is TRBV7-8, the J gene TRBJ2-3; D is unresolved. CDR1 and CDR2 from the germline V gene are SGHVS and FQNEAQ. The CDR3 spans 11 residues. Trimming stripped 5 bases from V and 10 bases from J, with 10 bases between. The CDR3 nucleotides read TGTGCCAGCAGCCGTCTAGAGGCGCAGTATTTT. Amino acids: CASSRLEAQYF.

The chain carries TRBV2 and TRBJ2-3; D remains unclear. This CDR3 has 14 amino acids. Looked up from germline, CDR1 is SNHLY and CDR2 is FYNNEI. Trimming took off 3 bases at V and 2 bases at J, with 9 bases between the two ends. CDR3 sequence reads: CASSDSGFTDTQYF. In DNA form, the CDR3 reads TGTGCCAGCAGTGATTCGGGTTTCACAGATACGCAGTATTTT.

The CDR3 nucleotides read TGTGCCAGCAGCTTAGAATCCCCTATATACACCGGGGAGCTGTTTTTT. Translated: CASSLESPIYTGELFF. The chain couples TRBV13 to TRBJ2-2, with D uncertain. Looked up from germline, CDR1 is PRHDT and CDR2 is FYEKMQ (reference sequence). The V and J ends lost 1 base and 3 bases respectively, with 12 bases between them. The CDR3 totals 16 residues.

The genes are TRBV7-2 and TRBJ2-5, with 11 bases that match TRBD2. V trimming: 5 bases; J trimming: 5 bases; junction bases outside the gene matches: 10. CDR3 size: 16 residues. The germline V gene encodes CDR1 SGHTA and CDR2 FQGNSA. DNA of the CDR3: TGTGCCAGCAGCCCCCGACTAGCGGGATCTTCGGAGACCCAGTACTTC. It encodes CASSPRLAGSSETQYF.

V usage is TRBV27 and J usage is TRBJ1-1; D remains ambiguous. Germline V gene lookup returns CDR1 MNHEY and CDR2 SMNVEV (reference sequence). The CDR3 spans 14 residues. V lost 2 bases, J lost 4 bases, and 11 bases lay in between. The CDR3 sequence: CASSLAARGTEAFF. DNA for the CDR3: TGTGCCAGCAGTTTAGCCGCGCGAGGCACTGAAGCTTTCTTT.

The chain employs TRBV30 and TRBJ1-6; 7 nucleotides line up with TRBD1. Losses at the gene ends were 4 bases for V and 8 bases for J; bases not matched to a gene: 5. This CDR3 is 13 amino acids long. Germline V gene sequence: CDR1 GTSNPN, CDR2 SVGIG (reference sequence). In DNA form, the CDR3 reads TGTGCCTGGACAGGGGGGATGTATTCACCCCTCCACTTT. Its protein is CAWTGGMYSPLHF.

The V call is TRBV28, the J call TRBJ2-7; no clear D. V was shortened by 1 base and J by 5 bases, with 15 bases between the two germline ends. The CDR3 is made up of 15 amino acids. Germline values: CDR1 MDHEN, CDR2 SYDVKM. The DNA for the CDR3 is TGTGCCAGCAGTTTATATCATGGTTTCGCCCACGAGCAGTACTTC. Amino acids: CASSLYHGFAHEQYF. The full variable domain, in which reference TRBV28 and TRBJ2-7 provide the parts outside the CDR3, is DVKVTQSSRYLVKRTGEKVFLECVQDMDHENMFWYRQDPGLGLRLIYFSYDVKMKEKGDIPEGYSVSREKKERFSLILESASTNQTSMYLCASSLYHGFAHEQYFGPGTRLTVT.